The rows below give T cell receptor beta chains drawn from one sample of a study of technical replicates of blood from several donors. Using immunoSEQ multiplex PCR, the repertoire was profiled, and TCRdb retains in-frame clones only, with some absent. The table has some 67,000 clones, nearly 98% seen once. Sequenced material: T cells isolated from PBMCs. These receptors originate from a human donor in good health. Both conserved end residues are part of each CDR3. The D gene is left open where the match is weak. Clone size is stated in some rows and not others, as once, few, many or a class when expanded.

TRBJ2-1	TRBV4-2	.	.	CASSQAASQNNEQFF	TGTGCCAGCAGCCAAGCGGCTAGCCAAAACAATGAGCAGTTCTTC
TRBJ2-3	TRBV5-4	TRBD2	.	CASSLGLAGADTQYF	TGTGCCAGCAGCTTAGGACTAGCGGGGGCAGATACGCAGTATTTT
TRBJ2-7	TRBV10-1	TRBD2	.	CASSEERGPTTREYF	TGCGCCAGCAGTGAGGAGCGGGGGCCCACTACGAGGGAGTACTTC
TRBJ1-1	TRBV28	.	.	CASSFPETGYENTEAFF	TGTGCCAGCAGTTTTCCGGAGACAGGATATGAAAACACTGAAGCTTTCTTT
TRBJ2-1	TRBV5-1	TRBD2	.	CASSSPGLVNEQFF	TGCGCCAGCAGCTCACCGGGACTAGTCAATGAGCAGTTCTTC
TRBJ1-1	TRBV29-1	.	.	CSVVFRFRGTEAFF	TGCAGCGTTGTGTTTCGGTTTCGCGGCACTGAAGCTTTCTTT
TRBJ2-2	TRBV5-1	TRBD2	.	CASRSSGSGTGELFF	TGCGCCAGCAGATCTAGCGGGAGTGGCACCGGGGAGCTGTTTTTT
TRBJ2-5	TRBV7-9	.	once	CASSRQNIGFQETQYF	TGTGCCAGCAGCAGACAGAACATAGGGTTCCAAGAGACCCAGTACTTC
TRBJ1-1	TRBV2	.	once	CASSEAGGDRRCF	TGTGCCAGCAGTGAAGCTGGAGGCGACAGGCGGTGCTTT
TRBJ2-1	TRBV28	TRBD2	.	CASSRTSGNYNEQFF	TGTGCCAGCAGTAGGACTAGCGGGAATTACAATGAGCAGTTCTTC
TRBJ2-5	TRBV5-3	.	.	CARSLSSGPGWDKETQYF	TGTGCCAGAAGCTTATCGTCAGGGCCGGGGTGGGACAAAGAGACCCAGTACTTC
TRBJ2-7	TRBV18	TRBD1	.	CASSPLGRTGPFSYEQYF	TGTGCCAGCTCACCACTTGGGCGGACAGGCCCGTTCTCCTACGAGCAGTACTTC
TRBJ2-1	TRBV4-1	.	.	CASSQGLEQFF	TGCGCCAGCAGCCAAGGACTAGAGCAGTTCTTC
TRBJ1-2	TRBV19	.	.	CASSIDSRASNYGYTF	TGTGCCAGTAGTATAGATAGCAGGGCCTCCAACTATGGCTACACCTTC
TRBJ2-1	TRBV10-2	TRBD2	.	CASKLAGGPWYEQFF	TGCGCCAGCAAGCTAGCGGGAGGGCCCTGGTATGAGCAGTTCTTC
TRBJ1-1	TRBV7-3	TRBD1	.	CASSPQGASMGEAFF	TGTGCCAGCAGCCCACAGGGGGCCTCGATGGGTGAAGCTTTCTTT
TRBJ2-2	TRBV6-5	TRBD1	.	CASSSAPGQATGELFF	TGTGCCAGCAGTTCCGCCCCGGGACAGGCCACCGGGGAGCTGTTTTTT
TRBJ1-1	TRBV10-1	.	.	CASSPGVLRTEAFF	TGCGCCAGCAGTCCAGGGGTCTTGAGGACTGAAGCTTTCTTT
TRBJ1-5	TRBV19	.	.	CASSRRGSNQPQHF	TGTGCCAGTAGTCGCAGAGGATCCAATCAGCCCCAGCATTTT
TRBJ2-5	TRBV5-1	.	.	CASSLTLDQETQYF	TGCGCCAGCAGCCTCACCCTAGACCAAGAGACCCAGTACTTC
TRBJ1-5	TRBV10-3	.	.	CAISSGFGNQPQHF	TGTGCCATCTCGTCGGGGTTCGGGAATCAGCCCCAGCATTTT
TRBJ2-1	TRBV6-4	.	.	CASSDVGGSYNEQFF	TGTGCCAGCAGTGACGTCGGGGGCTCCTACAATGAGCAGTTCTTC
TRBJ2-2	TRBV9	TRBD1	.	CASSAQRTGNTGELFF	TGTGCCAGCAGCGCGCAGAGGACAGGGAACACCGGGGAGCTGTTTTTT
TRBJ2-7	TRBV19	TRBD2	.	CASSIFSGSSYEQYF	TGTGCCAGTAGTATCTTCAGCGGGAGCTCCTACGAGCAGTACTTC
TRBJ2-1	TRBV27	TRBD1	.	CASSPPGTASYNEQFF	TGTGCCAGCAGTCCCCCCGGGACAGCTTCCTACAATGAGCAGTTCTTC
TRBJ1-1	TRBV30	.	.	CAWGEINTEAFF	TGTGCCTGGGGGGAGATTAACACTGAAGCTTTCTTT
TRBJ1-1	TRBV5-4	TRBD1	.	CASSPEGRDRGRNTEAFF	TGTGCCAGCAGCCCTGAGGGGAGGGACAGGGGGAGAAACACTGAAGCTTTCTTT
TRBJ2-3	TRBV7-3	.	.	CASSLMFRETDTQYF	TGTGCCAGCAGCTTAATGTTCCGGGAAACAGATACGCAGTATTTT
TRBJ2-1	TRBV27	.	.	CASSLFGEQFF	TGTGCCAGCAGTTTATTCGGTGAGCAGTTCTTC
TRBJ2-5	TRBV11-2	.	.	CASSLAGTLEETQYF	TGTGCCAGCAGCTTGGCAGGGACATTAGAAGAGACCCAGTACTTC
TRBJ1-5	TRBV19	.	.	CASSIDRANQPQHF	TGTGCCAGTAGTATAGACAGGGCCAATCAGCCCCAGCATTTT
TRBJ1-2	TRBV6-1	.	.	CASSEGPYGYTF	TGTGCCAGCAGTGAGGGGCCCTATGGCTACACCTTC
TRBJ1-2	TRBV4-1	TRBD1	.	CASSQGLVRGWYGYTF	TGCGCCAGCAGCCAAGGTTTGGTCAGGGGGTGGTATGGCTACACCTTC
TRBJ1-5	TRBV2	.	.	CASSEEISNQPQHF	TGTGCCAGCAGCGAGGAGATTAGCAATCAGCCCCAGCATTTT
TRBJ1-3	TRBV9	TRBD1	.	CASSVGAGGASGNTIYF	TGTGCCAGCAGCGTAGGGGCAGGGGGCGCGTCTGGAAACACCATATATTTT
TRBJ2-1	TRBV7-6	TRBD1	.	CASSWTGPNNEQFF	TGTGCCAGCAGCTGGACAGGGCCGAACAATGAGCAGTTCTTC
TRBJ2-7	TRBV7-7	.	.	CASSLEGGVSYEQYF	TGTGCTAGCAGCTTAGAGGGGGGGGTCTCCTACGAGCAGTACTTC
TRBJ2-5	TRBV10-2	TRBD2	.	CASSAPGLAGVETQYF	TGCGCCAGCAGTGCGCCGGGACTAGCGGGAGTCGAGACCCAGTACTTC
TRBJ1-1	TRBV7-3	TRBD1	.	CASSPEQGAAEAFF	TGTGCCAGCAGCCCGGAACAGGGGGCGGCTGAAGCTTTCTTT
TRBJ2-3	TRBV19	TRBD2	.	CASTSGRGTDTQYF	TGTGCCAGTACGAGCGGGAGGGGGACAGATACGCAGTATTTT
TRBJ1-1	TRBV19	.	.	CASSITFEAFF	TGTGCCAGTAGTATTACATTCGAAGCTTTCTTT
TRBJ1-2	TRBV13	.	.	CASSLGLGGFGYGYTF	TGTGCCAGCAGCTTAGGCCTTGGGGGGTTCGGCTATGGCTACACCTTC